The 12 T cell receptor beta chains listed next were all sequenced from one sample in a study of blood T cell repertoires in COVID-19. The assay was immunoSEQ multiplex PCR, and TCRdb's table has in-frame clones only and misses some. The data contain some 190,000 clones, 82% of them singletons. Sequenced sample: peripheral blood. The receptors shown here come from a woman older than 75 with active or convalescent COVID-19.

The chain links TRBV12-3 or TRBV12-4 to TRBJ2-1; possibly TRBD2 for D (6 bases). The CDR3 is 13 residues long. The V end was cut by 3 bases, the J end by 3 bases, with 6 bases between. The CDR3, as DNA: TGTGCCAGCAGTTTGGGGGGCTACAATGAGCAGTTCTTC. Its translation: CASSLGGYNEQFF.

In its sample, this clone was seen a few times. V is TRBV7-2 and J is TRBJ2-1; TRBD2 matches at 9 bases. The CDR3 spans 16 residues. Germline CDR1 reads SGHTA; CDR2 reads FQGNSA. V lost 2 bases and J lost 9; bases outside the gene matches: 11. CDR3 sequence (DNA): TGTGCCAGCAGCTTAAGGTCTAGCGGGACTTCGGGTGAGCAGTTCTTC. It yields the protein CASSLRSSGTSGEQFF.

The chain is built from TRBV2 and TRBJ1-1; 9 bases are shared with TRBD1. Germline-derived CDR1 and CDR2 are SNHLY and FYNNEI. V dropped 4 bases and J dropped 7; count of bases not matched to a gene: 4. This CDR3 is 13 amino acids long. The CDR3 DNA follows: TGTGCCAGCAGTGTGGACAGGGGAGGTGAAGCTTTCTTT. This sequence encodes CASSVDRGGEAFF.

The CDR3 DNA sequence: TGTGCCAGCAGTTCTAGCGGGAGGAAGAACAATGAGCAGTTCTTC. This encodes CASSSSGRKNNEQFF. V usage is TRBV28 and J usage is TRBJ2-1, with 11 bases that match TRBD2. Germline CDR1 MDHEN, CDR2 SYDVKM. J was trimmed by 5 bases and V by 4 bases; bases with no gene match: 4. The length of the CDR3 is 15 residues.

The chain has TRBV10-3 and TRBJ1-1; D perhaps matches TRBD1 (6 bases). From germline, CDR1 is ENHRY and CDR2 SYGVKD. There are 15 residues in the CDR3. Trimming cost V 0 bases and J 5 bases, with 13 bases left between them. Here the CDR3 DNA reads TGTGCCATCAGTGAGTCGCTCAGGGGATCGACTGAAGCTTTCTTT. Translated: CAISESLRGSTEAFF.

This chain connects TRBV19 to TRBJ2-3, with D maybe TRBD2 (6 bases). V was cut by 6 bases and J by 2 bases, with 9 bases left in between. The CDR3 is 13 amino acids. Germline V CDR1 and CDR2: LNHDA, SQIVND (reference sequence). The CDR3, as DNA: TGTGCCAGTAGGGCGGGGACCACAGATACGCAGTATTTT. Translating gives CASRAGTTDTQYF.

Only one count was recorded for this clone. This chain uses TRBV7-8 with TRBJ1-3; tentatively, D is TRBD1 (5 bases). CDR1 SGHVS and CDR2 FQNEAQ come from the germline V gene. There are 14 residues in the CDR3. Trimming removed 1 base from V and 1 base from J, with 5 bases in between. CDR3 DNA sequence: TGTGCCAGCAGCTTAGACAGGTCTGGAAACACCATATATTTT. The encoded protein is CASSLDRSGNTIYF.

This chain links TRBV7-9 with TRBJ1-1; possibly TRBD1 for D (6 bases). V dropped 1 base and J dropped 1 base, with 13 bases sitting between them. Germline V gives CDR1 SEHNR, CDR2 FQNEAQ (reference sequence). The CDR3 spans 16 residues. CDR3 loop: CASSLVRGRGNTEAFF. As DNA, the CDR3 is TGTGCCAGCAGCTTAGTGAGGGGCAGGGGGAACACTGAAGCTTTCTTT.

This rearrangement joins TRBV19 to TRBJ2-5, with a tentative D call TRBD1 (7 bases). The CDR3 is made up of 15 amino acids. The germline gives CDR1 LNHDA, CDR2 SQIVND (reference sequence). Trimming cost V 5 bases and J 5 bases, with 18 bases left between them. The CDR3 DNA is TGTGCCAGTAGTCCGCGGGGACAGCCCGGTGAGACCCAGTACTTC. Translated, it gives CASSPRGQPGETQYF.

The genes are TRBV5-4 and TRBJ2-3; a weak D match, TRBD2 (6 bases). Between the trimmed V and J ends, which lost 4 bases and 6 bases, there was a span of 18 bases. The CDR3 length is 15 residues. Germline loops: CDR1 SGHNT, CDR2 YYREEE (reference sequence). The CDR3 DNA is TGTGCCAGCAGCCCGGGGACTTTCCTCCCGGATACGCAGTATTTT. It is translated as CASSPGTFLPDTQYF.

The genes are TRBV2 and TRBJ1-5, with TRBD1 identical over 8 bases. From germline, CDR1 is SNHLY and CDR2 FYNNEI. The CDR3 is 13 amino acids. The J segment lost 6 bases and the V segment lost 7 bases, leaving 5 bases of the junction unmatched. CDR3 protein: CASNMDRAQPQHF. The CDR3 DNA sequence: TGTGCCAGCAACATGGACAGGGCTCAGCCCCAGCATTTT.

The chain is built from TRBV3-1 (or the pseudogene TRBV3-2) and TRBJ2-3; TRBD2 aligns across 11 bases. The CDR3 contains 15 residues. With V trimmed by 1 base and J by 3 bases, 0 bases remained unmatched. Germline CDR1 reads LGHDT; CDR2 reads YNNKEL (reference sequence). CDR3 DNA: TGTGCCAGCAGCCAAGGACTAGCGGGAACAGATACGCAGTATTTT. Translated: CASSQGLAGTDTQYF.